This TCR beta chain is drawn from a study of cytomegalovirus exposure and HLA in healthy donors. Study outcomes and limitations: Per published accounts, TCR beta sequences correctly predicted the HLA-A and HLA-B alleles of most subjects.

Germline values: CDR1 MNHNY, CDR2 SVGAGI (reference sequence). Trimming took off 6 bases at V and 3 bases at J, with 10 bases between the two ends. There are 13 residues in the CDR3. In regard to this clone: Its antigen is not identified.

The donors (healthy individuals) were bone marrow donors. Although they were nominally healthy when sampled, donors likely had unrecorded immune exposures. A multiplex PCR was run with 60 Vbeta primers and 13 Jbeta primers. Measured with immunoSEQ multiplex PCR; TCRdb has only the in-frame clones, and not every one. Of about 140,000 clones listed, about 76% are singletons. Sample: PBMCs. The clonotype was recovered from a male donor in good health and CMV-seronegative. V is TRBV6-6 and J is TRBJ2-3; no clear D gene. The CDR3 loop is CASRPRRTDTQYF. CDR3 DNA: TGTGCCAGCAGGCCCCGTCGGACAGATACGCAGTATTTT.